These 30 T cell receptor beta chains came from one sample sequenced in a study of immune heterogeneity within non-small cell lung tumors. Bulk tumor genomic DNA (about 600 ng per sample) served as template. The authors collected several far-apart biopsies from each primary tumor during surgery. The study cohort was described as untreated, and its members had newly diagnosed non-small cell lung cancer. They went on to have curative surgery. Amplification of the TCR beta CDR3 was achieved through multiplex PCR with 32 V and 13 J primers. TCRdb passed the multiplex PCR reads through MiXCR, listing each CDR3 protein once. The sample has 7,000 to 8,000 distinct CDR3 sequences; 22% are singletons. The sequenced sample consisted of lung tumor tissue. The receptors were gathered from a man in his fifties or sixties with non-small cell lung cancer.

This clonotype qualifies as medium-sized. The genes are TRBV12-3 or TRBV12-4 and TRBJ2-7; 7 bases are a match to TRBD2. The CDR3 is made up of 15 amino acids. V lost 3 bases and J lost 4; bases outside the gene matches: 9. The CDR3 sequence: CASSLGLAVRYEQYF. The CDR3, as DNA: TGTGCCAGCAGTTTGGGCCTAGCGGTACGATACGAGCAGTACTTC.

Many counts were recorded for this clonotype. The chain is built from TRBV5-1 and TRBJ2-3; weak D call: TRBD1 (7 bases). This CDR3 region has 14 residues. With 4 bases removed from V and 5 bases from J, the gap between germline ends came to 14 bases. Germline assignment: CDR1 SGHRS and CDR2 YFSETQ. CDR3 amino acids: CASSPGDRVDTQYF. The CDR3 nucleotides are TGCGCCAGCAGCCCGGGGGACAGAGTAGATACGCAGTATTTT.

On this clonotype itself: A much larger clone lies a single base off, so this may be a read error. The chain uses TRBV3-1 and TRBJ1-1, with D unclear. V lost 6 bases, J lost 6 bases, and 11 bases lay in between. CDR1 LGHDT and CDR2 YNNKEL come from the germline V gene (reference sequence). The CDR3 spans 12 residues. The CDR3 spells CASRQERSEAFF. CDR3 nucleotide sequence: TGTGCCAGCAGGCAGGAACGCTCTGAAGCTTTCTTT. The complete variable domain, with remaining parts taken from reference TRBV3-1 and TRBJ1-1, reads DTAVSQTPKYLVTQMGNDKSIKCEQNLGHDTMYWYKQDSKKFLKIMFSYNNKELIINETVPNRFSPKSPDKAHLNLHINSLELGDSAVYFCASRQERSEAFFGQGTRLTVV.

V gene TRBV6-1 combines with J gene TRBJ1-5; D is unresolved. This CDR3 comprises 14 residues. Germline V lookup: CDR1 MNHNS, CDR2 SASEGT. Trimming pared 3 bases from V and 14 bases from J, leaving 20 bases between. This CDR3 reads CASSDHGTGQPEHF. CDR3 bases: TGTGCCAGCAGTGACCATGGAACGGGTCAGCCGGAGCATTTT.

By proportion, this clonotype is medium-sized (0.01 to 0.1%). This chain uses TRBV30 with TRBJ2-2, with D unresolved. The ends were cut back, 1 base at V and 9 bases at J, with 3 bases in the middle. This CDR3 has 10 amino acids. The germline V gene encodes CDR1 GTSNPN and CDR2 SVGIG (reference sequence). The CDR3: CAWSGRELFF. CDR3 bases: TGTGCCTGGAGTGGGCGGGAGCTGTTTTTT.

This clonotype occurred many times. The chain recombines TRBV10-2 with TRBJ2-7; no firm D call. The V end lost 2 bases, the J end lost 5 bases, and 13 bases lay between the germline ends. Germline V CDR1 and CDR2: WSHSY, SAAADI. The CDR3 length is 14 residues. DNA of the CDR3: TGCGCCAGCAGTGAGAGTCGGCTCTTGAACGAGCAGTACTTC. Protein: CASSESRLLNEQYF.

As for this clonotype: This may arise from a read error, as a much more abundant clone is one base away. Since the CDR3 does not end with the conserved phenylalanine or tryptophan, this likely comes from a read error. V usage is TRBV12-3 or TRBV12-4 and J usage is TRBJ2-7; TRBD1 is a possible D gene (6 bases). The CDR3 totals 11 residues. The V and J ends lost 5 bases and 6 bases respectively, with 8 bases between them. The CDR3 nucleotides are TGTGCCAGCAGTAGGACAGTCGAGCAGTACCTC. Translating it yields CASSRTVEQYL.

This chain joins TRBV5-4 and TRBJ2-7; D is possibly TRBD1 or TRBD2 (5 bases each). V dropped 3 bases and J dropped 6 bases, with 10 bases sitting between them. Germline V gene sequence: CDR1 SGHNT, CDR2 YYREEE (reference sequence). The CDR3 is made up of 12 amino acids. CDR3 residues: CASSWGRGEQYF. CDR3 DNA sequence: TGTGCCAGCAGCTGGGGACGGGGCGAGCAGTACTTC.

Of note for this clonotype: One end of the junction varies from germline; a read error may be responsible. The J gene is TRBJ2-2, the V gene TRBV27; 9 bases fit TRBD2. The CDR3 loop spans 16 amino acids. From germline, CDR1 is MNHEY and CDR2 SMNVEV (reference sequence). CDR3 region: CARTPRGGGRAGGLFF. The CDR3 coding sequence is TGTGCCAGAACCCCACGGGGGGGCGGGAGGGCCGGGGGGCTGTTTTTT.

Regarding this clonotype: This may arise from a read error, as a much more abundant clone is one base away. V and J are TRBV3-1 and TRBJ2-4, with TRBD1 as a possible D gene (5 bases). Germline V gene data show CDR1 as LGHDT and CDR2 as YNNKEL (reference sequence). The CDR3 is 14 amino acids. CDR3 in DNA: TGTGCCAGCAGCCAAGAAGGGGCCAAAAACATTCAGTGCTTC. Translated: CASSQEGAKNIQCF.

With regard to this clonotype: Given a much more abundant clone one base away, this may be a read error. V usage is TRBV24-1 and J usage is TRBJ2-5; TRBD2 matches at 7 bases. Judging by the DNA end, TRBJ2-1 fits better; the J call may be wrong. Per germline, CDR1 KGHDR and CDR2 SFDVKD. This CDR3 has 16 residues. CDR3 nucleotide sequence: TGTGCCACCAGTGATTTGCATGCGGGGGACCGAGAGACCCAGTTCTTC. Residues: CATSDLHAGDRETQFF.

Note on this clonotype: A read error may account for a junction end that differs from germline. The rearrangement links TRBV3-1 to TRBJ1-5; 8 bases match TRBD1. The CDR3 spans 13 residues. Germline-derived CDR1 and CDR2 are LGHDT and YNNKEL (reference sequence). CDR3 DNA: TGTGCCAGCAGCTCGACAGGGGACCAGCCCCAACATTTT. This sequence encodes CASSSTGDQPQHF.

In the case of this clonotype: The CDR3 ends on some other residue instead of the conserved phenylalanine or tryptophan, so this is likely a read error. The DNA is omitted, as the CDR3 cannot be located on it reliably, and the CDR3 follows TCRdb's listing. This chain links TRBV29-1 with TRBJ1-3; the DNA was not used to check the table's D call, TRBD1. Germline CDR1 and CDR2: SQVTM and ANQGSEA. The CDR3 numbers 13 amino acids, ends counted. The CDR3: CSVGTGVANTLYS.

Sample share makes this clonotype medium-sized. The chain links TRBV28 to TRBJ2-7; D may be TRBD1 or TRBD2 (5 bases each). The V end lost 6 bases, the J end lost 7 bases, and 19 bases lay between the germline ends. Germline CDR1 reads MDHEN; CDR2 reads SYDVKM. The CDR3 runs to 14 residues. The CDR3 coding sequence is TGTGCCAGCAGATCGCCGGGACCATATGGAGAGCAGTACTTC. Its protein product is CASRSPGPYGEQYF.

In regard to this clonotype: This may be a read error, as it is one base from a much larger clone. The chain recombines TRBV29-1 with TRBJ2-6, with 8 bases matching TRBD1. This CDR3 is built from 17 residues. Per the germline V gene, CDR1 is SQVTM and CDR2 is ANQGSEA. CDR3 DNA: TGCAGCGTTTCCTCCCGGGACAGGAGCTCTGGGGCCAACGTCGTGACTTTC. Translation: CSVSSRDRSSGANVVTF.

This clonotype was counted at least ten times. J is TRBJ2-3 and V is TRBV15; TRBD2 matches 12 bases. The trim removed 1 base at V and 3 bases at J, leaving 2 bases unmatched. CDR1 is LNHNV, CDR2 YYDKDF, per germline (reference sequence). The CDR3 runs to 16 residues. The chain's CDR3 is CATSRGTSGATDTQYF. For the CDR3, the DNA is TGTGCCACCAGCAGAGGGACTAGCGGGGCTACAGATACGCAGTATTTT.

This clonotype was seen only once. A much larger clone is a single base away; this may be a read error. CDR3 sequence (DNA): TGTGCCTGGAGTGTGAAGCAGAACATTGAAGCTTTCTTT. Its protein is CAWSVKQNIEAFF. The V and J genes are TRBV30 and TRBJ1-1; D gene unclear. The CDR3 covers 13 residues. The V gene's germline CDR1 is GTSNPN and CDR2 SVGIG (reference sequence). The full variable domain, rest sourced from reference TRBV30 and TRBJ1-1, is SQTIHQWPATLVQPVGSPLSLECTVEGTSNPNLYWYRQAAGRGLQLLFYSVGIGQISSEVPQNLSASRPQDRQFILSSKKLLLSDSGFYLCAWSVKQNIEAFFGQGTRLTVV.

This clonotype is deemed medium-sized. The chain carries TRBV19 and TRBJ2-5; maybe TRBD1 (6 bases). CDR3 length: 15 amino acids. V lost 5 bases and J lost 1, with 14 bases in between. In germline, CDR1 is LNHDA, CDR2 SQIVND (reference sequence). The CDR3 reads CASSARTVTQETQYF. In DNA, the CDR3 is TGTGCCAGTAGTGCCAGGACAGTTACCCAAGAGACCCAGTACTTC.

Within the sample, this clonotype is medium-sized. This rearrangement joins TRBV20-1 to TRBJ2-7, with D perhaps matching TRBD2 (6 bases). The CDR3 loop spans 13 amino acids. Trimming shortened V by 6 bases and J by 2 bases, and 14 bases separated the two germline ends. CDR1 and CDR2 from the germline V gene are DFQATT and SNEGSKA (reference sequence). The DNA for the CDR3 is TGCAGTGCCAAAGGGCGACTAGCCTACGAGCAGTACTTC. Residues: CSAKGRLAYEQYF.

This clonotype was counted ten times or more. This chain joins TRBV18 and TRBJ2-3; 14 nucleotides align to TRBD2. Unmatched junction bases numbered 0, after V lost 8 bases and J lost 5 bases. The germline gives CDR1 KGHSH, CDR2 LQKENI. CDR3 length equals 13 residues. CDR3 protein: CASGTSGRDTQYF. For the CDR3, the DNA is TGTGCCAGCGGGACTAGCGGGAGAGATACGCAGTATTTT. Variable domain in full (rest from reference TRBV18 and TRBJ2-3): NAGVMQNPRHLVRRRGQEARLRCSPMKGHSHVYWYRQLPEEGLKFMVYLQKENIIDESGMPKERFSAEFPKEGPSILRIQQVVRGDSAAYFCASGTSGRDTQYFGPGTRLTVL.

By sample fraction, this clonotype is medium-sized. The V and J genes are TRBV5-6 and TRBJ2-1; no clear D gene. This CDR3 is 16 amino acids long. The germline V gene encodes CDR1 SGHDT and CDR2 YYEEEE. Between the trimmed V and J ends, which lost 6 bases and 0 bases, there was a span of 16 bases. CDR3 sequence reads: CASTIQTLSSYNEQFF. CDR3 nucleotide sequence: TGTGCCAGCACCATTCAAACCCTAAGCTCCTACAATGAGCAGTTCTTC.

This clonotype is judged medium-sized. The genes are TRBV6-1 and TRBJ2-7, with unresolved D. V lost 6 bases and J 4 bases, leaving 13 bases between the germline ends. The CDR3 is 13 amino acids. CDR1 is MNHNS and CDR2 is SASEGT in the germline V gene. The CDR3 spells CASRPGDQYEQYF. The CDR3 DNA is TGTGCCAGCAGACCTGGGGATCAATACGAGCAGTACTTC.

Regarding this clonotype: One end of the junction varies from germline; a read error may be responsible. J is TRBJ1-1 and V is TRBV27, with TRBD1 as a possible D gene (5 bases). This CDR3 contains 15 residues. Germline-derived CDR1 and CDR2 are MNHEY and SMNVEV (reference sequence). The CDR3 protein is CASRGTLGTSAESFF. Here the CDR3 DNA reads TGTGCCAGCAGAGGCACATTGGGGACGTCCGCTGAATCTTTCTTT.

The table lists this clonotype with a few counts. A much larger clone lies one base from this, so it may be a read error. The rearrangement joins TRBV28 to TRBJ2-1; the D gene is possibly TRBD2 (6 bases). Germline V gene lookup returns CDR1 MDHEN and CDR2 SYDVKM. This CDR3 comprises 18 residues. The CDR3 nucleotides read TGTGCCAGCAGTGGTCGGGGACTGCGGGGAGGCTCCTACAGTGAGCAGTTCTTC. Protein: CASSGRGLRGGSYSEQFF.

By its share, this clonotype is medium-sized. The CDR3 DNA reads as TGTGCCAGCAGCATTGAAACAGGGTTCGCTGGAAACACCATATATTTT. It translates to CASSIETGFAGNTIYF. The chain couples TRBV7-2 to TRBJ1-3; D may be TRBD1 (6 bases). The CDR3 covers 16 residues. V was shortened by 5 bases and J by 2 bases, with 16 bases between the two germline ends. Germline CDR1 SGHTA, CDR2 FQGNSA.

This clonotype is labeled as medium-sized. This chain connects TRBV19 to TRBJ2-6; 7 positions agree with TRBD1. The length of the CDR3 is 18 residues. The V gene end was trimmed by 5 bases and the J gene end by 0 bases; junction bases not matched to a gene: 10. Germline-derived CDR1 and CDR2 are LNHDA and SQIVND (reference sequence). The CDR3 here is CASSPRQGRTSGANVLTF. The DNA for the CDR3 is TGTGCCAGTAGTCCCCGACAGGGCCGAACCTCTGGGGCCAACGTCCTGACTTTC.

This clonotype was detected only a few times. The chain recombines TRBV5-4 with TRBJ2-7, with D perhaps given as TRBD1 or TRBD2 (5 bases each). Germline assignment: CDR1 SGHNT and CDR2 YYREEE (reference sequence). CDR3 length: 14 amino acids. Between the trimmed V and J ends, which lost 0 bases and 0 bases, there was a span of 7 bases. CDR3: CASSLGGISYEQYF. The CDR3 nucleotides are TGTGCCAGCAGCTTGGGGGGGATCTCCTACGAGCAGTACTTC.

This clonotype was picked up a small number of times. J is TRBJ2-2 and V is TRBV20-1; 9 bases fit TRBD2. Germline CDR1 is DFQATT and CDR2 is SNEGSKA (reference sequence). This CDR3 has 18 amino acids. Losses at the gene ends were 0 bases for V and 0 bases for J; bases not matched to a gene: 8. The chain's CDR3 is CSARDQPAGGPNTGELFF. The DNA of the CDR3 is TGCAGTGCTAGAGATCAGCCAGCGGGAGGCCCGAACACCGGGGAGCTGTTTTTT.

This clonotype appeared many times. The chain has TRBV5-1 and TRBJ1-4; a weak D match, TRBD1 (5 bases). The germline V and J ends were trimmed by 0 bases and 0 bases, with 6 bases remaining between them. Germline values: CDR1 SGHRS, CDR2 YFSETQ. The CDR3 covers 15 residues. CDR3 DNA sequence: TGCGCCAGCAGCTTGGGGACAACAACTAATGAAAAACTGTTTTTT. Its translation is CASSLGTTTNEKLFF.

This clonotype was counted between two and nine times. This sequence joins TRBV5-4 and TRBJ2-5, with 14 positions matching TRBD2. J lost 5 bases, V lost 4 bases, and 7 bases had no gene match. The CDR3 sequence is 16 residues long. Germline-derived CDR1 and CDR2 are SGHNT and YYREEE (reference sequence). DNA for the CDR3: TGTGCCAGCAGCCCTTCGCGGACTAGCGGGAGGGAGACCCAGTACTTC. Its protein is CASSPSRTSGRETQYF.